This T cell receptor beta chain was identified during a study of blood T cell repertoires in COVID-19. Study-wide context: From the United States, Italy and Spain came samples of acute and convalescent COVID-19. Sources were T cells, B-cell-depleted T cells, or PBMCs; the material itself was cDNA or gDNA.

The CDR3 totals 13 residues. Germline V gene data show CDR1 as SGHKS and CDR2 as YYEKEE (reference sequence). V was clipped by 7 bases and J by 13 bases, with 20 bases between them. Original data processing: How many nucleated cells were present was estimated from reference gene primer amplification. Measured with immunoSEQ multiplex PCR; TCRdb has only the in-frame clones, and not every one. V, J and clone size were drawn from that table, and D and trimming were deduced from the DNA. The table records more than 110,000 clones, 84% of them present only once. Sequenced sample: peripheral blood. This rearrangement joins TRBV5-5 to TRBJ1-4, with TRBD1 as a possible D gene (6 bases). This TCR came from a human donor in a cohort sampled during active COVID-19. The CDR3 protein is CASGLTGMPGLFF. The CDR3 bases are TGTGCCAGCGGATTAACAGGGATGCCGGGACTGTTTTTT.